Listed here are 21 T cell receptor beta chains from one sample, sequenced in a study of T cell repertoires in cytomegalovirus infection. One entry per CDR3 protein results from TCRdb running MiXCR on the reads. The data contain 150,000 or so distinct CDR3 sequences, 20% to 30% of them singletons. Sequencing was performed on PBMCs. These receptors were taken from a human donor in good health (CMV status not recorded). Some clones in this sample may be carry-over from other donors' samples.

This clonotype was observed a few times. The CDR3 here is CASSLIAGVDTEAFF. The DNA for the CDR3 is TGTGCCAGCAGCTTGATAGCGGGGGTCGACACTGAAGCTTTCTTT. The rearrangement links TRBV7-6 to TRBJ1-1, with a possible D match to TRBD1 (5 bases). V lost 3 bases to trimming and J lost 3 bases, with 14 bases between them. Germline CDR1 and CDR2: SGHVS and FNYEAQ. CDR3 length: 15 residues. The variable domain in full, completed from reference TRBV7-6 and TRBJ1-1, reads GAGVSQSPRYKVTKRGQDVALRCDPISGHVSLYWYRQALGQGPEFLTYFNYEAQQDKSGLPNDRFSAERPEGSISTLTIQRTEQRDSAMYRCASSLIAGVDTEAFFGQGTRLTVV.

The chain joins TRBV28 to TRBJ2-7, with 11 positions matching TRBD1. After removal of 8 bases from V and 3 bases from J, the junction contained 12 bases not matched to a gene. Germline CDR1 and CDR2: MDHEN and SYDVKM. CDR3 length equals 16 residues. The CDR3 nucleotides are TGTGCCAGCCGATTCACCGGGACAGGGGGAGTCTACGAGCAGTACTTC. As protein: CASRFTGTGGVYEQYF.

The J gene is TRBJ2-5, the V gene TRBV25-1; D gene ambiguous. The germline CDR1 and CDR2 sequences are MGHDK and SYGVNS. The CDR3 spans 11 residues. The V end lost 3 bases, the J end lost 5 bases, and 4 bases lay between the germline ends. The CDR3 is CASSDWETQYF. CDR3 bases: TGTGCCAGCAGTGATTGGGAGACCCAGTACTTC.

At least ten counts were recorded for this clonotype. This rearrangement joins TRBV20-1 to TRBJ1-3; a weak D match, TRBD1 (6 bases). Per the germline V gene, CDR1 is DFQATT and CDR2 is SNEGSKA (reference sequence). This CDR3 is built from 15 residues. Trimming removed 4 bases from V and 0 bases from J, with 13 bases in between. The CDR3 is CSAKGQLDSGNTIYF. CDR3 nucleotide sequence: TGCAGTGCTAAAGGACAGCTAGACTCTGGAAACACCATATATTTT.

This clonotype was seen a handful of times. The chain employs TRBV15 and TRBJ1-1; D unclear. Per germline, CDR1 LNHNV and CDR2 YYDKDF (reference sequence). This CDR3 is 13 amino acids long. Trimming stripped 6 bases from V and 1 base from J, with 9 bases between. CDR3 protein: CATRTTENTEAFF. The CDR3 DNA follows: TGTGCCACCAGGACTACAGAGAACACTGAAGCTTTCTTT.

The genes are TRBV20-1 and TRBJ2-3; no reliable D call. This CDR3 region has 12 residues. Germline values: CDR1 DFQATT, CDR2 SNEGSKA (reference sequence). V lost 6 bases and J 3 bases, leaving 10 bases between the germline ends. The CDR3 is CSALVRTDTQYF. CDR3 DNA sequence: TGCAGTGCCTTAGTTCGGACAGATACGCAGTATTTT.

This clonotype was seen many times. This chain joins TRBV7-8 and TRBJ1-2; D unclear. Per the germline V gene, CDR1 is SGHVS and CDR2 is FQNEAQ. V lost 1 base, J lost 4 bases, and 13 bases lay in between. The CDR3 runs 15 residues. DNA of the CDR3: TGTGCCAGCAGCTTAGAAATACGGGGTACCTATGGCTACACCTTC. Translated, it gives CASSLEIRGTYGYTF. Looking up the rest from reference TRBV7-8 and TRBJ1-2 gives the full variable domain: GAGVSQSPRYKVAKRGQDVALRCDPISGHVSLFWYQQALGQGPEFLTYFQNEAQLDKSGLPSDRFFAERPEGSVSTLKIQRTQQEDSAVYLCASSLEIRGTYGYTFGSGTRLTVV.

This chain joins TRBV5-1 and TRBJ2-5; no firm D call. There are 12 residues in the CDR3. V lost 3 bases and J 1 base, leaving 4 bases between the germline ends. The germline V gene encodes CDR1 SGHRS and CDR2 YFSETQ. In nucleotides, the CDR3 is TGCGCCAGCAGCTCCGTCCAAGAGACCCAGTACTTC. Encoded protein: CASSSVQETQYF.

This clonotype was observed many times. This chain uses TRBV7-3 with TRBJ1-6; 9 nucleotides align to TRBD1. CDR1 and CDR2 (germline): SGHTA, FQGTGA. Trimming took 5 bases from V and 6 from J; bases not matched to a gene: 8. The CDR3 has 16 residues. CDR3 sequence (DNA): TGTGCCAGCAGCCCAACTCACAGGGGGCCTAATTCACCCCTCCACTTT. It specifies CASSPTHRGPNSPLHF.

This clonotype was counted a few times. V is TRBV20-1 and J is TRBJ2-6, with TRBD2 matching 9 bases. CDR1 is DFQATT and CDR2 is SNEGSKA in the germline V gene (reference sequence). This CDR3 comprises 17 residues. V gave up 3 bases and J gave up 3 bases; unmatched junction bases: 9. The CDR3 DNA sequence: TGCAGTGCTAGGCTAGTCGGCGGGAGGGGTGGGGCCAACGTCCTGACTTTC. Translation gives CSARLVGGRGGANVLTF.

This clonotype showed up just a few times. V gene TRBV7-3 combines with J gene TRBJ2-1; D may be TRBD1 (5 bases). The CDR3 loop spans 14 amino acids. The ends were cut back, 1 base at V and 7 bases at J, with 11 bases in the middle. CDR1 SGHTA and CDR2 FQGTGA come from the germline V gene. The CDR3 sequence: CASSLMQGNNEQFF. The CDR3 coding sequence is TGTGCCAGCAGCTTAATGCAGGGTAATAATGAGCAGTTCTTC. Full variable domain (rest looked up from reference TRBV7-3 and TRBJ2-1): GAGVSQTPSNKVTEKGKYVELRCDPISGHTALYWYRQSLGQGPEFLIYFQGTGAADDSGLPNDRFFAVRPEGSVSTLKIQRTERGDSAVYLCASSLMQGNNEQFFGPGTRLTVL.

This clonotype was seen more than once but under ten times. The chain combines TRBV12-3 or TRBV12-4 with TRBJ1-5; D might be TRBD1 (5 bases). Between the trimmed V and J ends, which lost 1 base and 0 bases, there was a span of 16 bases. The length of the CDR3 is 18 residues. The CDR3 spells CASSLGAAGRYSNQPQHF. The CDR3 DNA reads TGTGCCAGCAGTTTAGGGGCCGCGGGACGGTATAGCAATCAGCCCCAGCATTTT.

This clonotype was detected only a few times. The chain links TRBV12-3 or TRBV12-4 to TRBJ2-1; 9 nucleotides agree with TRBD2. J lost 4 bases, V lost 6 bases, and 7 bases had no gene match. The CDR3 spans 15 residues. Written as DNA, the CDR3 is TGTGCCAGCAGGGGCGGGAGGGTAATTTACAATGAGCAGTTCTTC. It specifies CASRGGRVIYNEQFF.

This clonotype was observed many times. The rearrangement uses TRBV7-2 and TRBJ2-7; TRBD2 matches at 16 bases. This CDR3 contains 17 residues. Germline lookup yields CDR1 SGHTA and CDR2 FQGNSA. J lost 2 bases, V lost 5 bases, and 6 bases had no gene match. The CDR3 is CASSLTGTSGRAYEQYF. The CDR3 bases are TGTGCCAGCAGCCTGACCGGGACTAGCGGGAGGGCCTACGAGCAGTACTTC.

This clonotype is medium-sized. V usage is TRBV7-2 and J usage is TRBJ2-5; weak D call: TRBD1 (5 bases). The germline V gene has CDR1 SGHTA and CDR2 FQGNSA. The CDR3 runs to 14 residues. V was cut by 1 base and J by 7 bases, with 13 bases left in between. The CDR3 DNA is TGTGCCAGCAGCTTAGGCAAGGGGTTGGGGACCCAGTACTTC. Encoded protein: CASSLGKGLGTQYF.

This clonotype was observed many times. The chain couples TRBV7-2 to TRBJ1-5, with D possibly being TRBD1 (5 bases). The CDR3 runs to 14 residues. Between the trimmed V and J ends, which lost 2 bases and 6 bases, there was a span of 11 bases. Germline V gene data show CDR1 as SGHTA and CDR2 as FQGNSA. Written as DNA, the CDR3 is TGTGCCAGCAGCTTAACTCAGGGATCTCAGCCCCAGCATTTT. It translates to CASSLTQGSQPQHF.

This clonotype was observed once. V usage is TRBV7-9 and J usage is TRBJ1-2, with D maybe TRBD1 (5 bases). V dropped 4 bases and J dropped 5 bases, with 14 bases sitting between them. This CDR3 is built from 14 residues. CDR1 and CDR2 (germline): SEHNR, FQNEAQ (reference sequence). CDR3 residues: CASSSYSGNYGYTF. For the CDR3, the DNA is TGTGCCAGCAGCTCGTACTCAGGGAATTATGGCTACACCTTC.

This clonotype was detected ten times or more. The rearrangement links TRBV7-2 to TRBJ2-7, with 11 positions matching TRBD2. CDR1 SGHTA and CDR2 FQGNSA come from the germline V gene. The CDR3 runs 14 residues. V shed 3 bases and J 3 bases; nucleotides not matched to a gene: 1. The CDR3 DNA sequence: TGTGCCAGCAGCTTCGGGACTAGCGGCTACGAGCAGTACTTC. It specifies CASSFGTSGYEQYF.

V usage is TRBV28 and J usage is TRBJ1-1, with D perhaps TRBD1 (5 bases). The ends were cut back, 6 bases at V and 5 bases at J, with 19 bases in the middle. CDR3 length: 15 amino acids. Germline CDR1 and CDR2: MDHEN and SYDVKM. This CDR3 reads CASSFASGGRTEAFF. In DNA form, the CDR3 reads TGTGCCAGCAGCTTCGCTTCCGGGGGGAGGACTGAAGCTTTCTTT. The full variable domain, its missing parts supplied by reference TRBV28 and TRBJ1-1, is DVKVTQSSRYLVKRTGEKVFLECVQDMDHENMFWYRQDPGLGLRLIYFSYDVKMKEKGDIPEGYSVSREKKERFSLILESASTNQTSMYLCASSFASGGRTEAFFGQGTRLTVV.

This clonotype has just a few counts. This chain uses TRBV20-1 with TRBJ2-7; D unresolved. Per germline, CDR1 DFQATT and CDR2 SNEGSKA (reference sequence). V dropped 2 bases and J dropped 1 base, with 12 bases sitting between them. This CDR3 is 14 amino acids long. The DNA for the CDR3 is TGCAGTGCTAGACTTCCCAGATCATCCTACGAGCAGTACTTC. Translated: CSARLPRSSYEQYF.

The CDR3 sequence: CASEPTRGWTDTQYF. CDR3 DNA sequence: TGTGCCTCGGAACCCACCAGGGGTTGGACAGATACGCAGTATTTT. V and J are TRBV30 and TRBJ2-3, with D possibly matching TRBD1 (6 bases). Germline V lookup: CDR1 GTSNPN, CDR2 SVGIG (reference sequence). Trimming took 7 bases from V and 3 from J, leaving 20 bases between them. The CDR3 has 15 amino acids. Based on the CDR3 plus reference TRBV30 and TRBJ2-3, the full variable domain is SQTIHQWPATLVQPVGSPLSLECTVEGTSNPNLYWYRQAAGRGLQLLFYSVGIGQISSEVPQNLSASRPQDRQFILSSKKLLLSDSGFYLCASEPTRGWTDTQYFGPGTRLTVL.